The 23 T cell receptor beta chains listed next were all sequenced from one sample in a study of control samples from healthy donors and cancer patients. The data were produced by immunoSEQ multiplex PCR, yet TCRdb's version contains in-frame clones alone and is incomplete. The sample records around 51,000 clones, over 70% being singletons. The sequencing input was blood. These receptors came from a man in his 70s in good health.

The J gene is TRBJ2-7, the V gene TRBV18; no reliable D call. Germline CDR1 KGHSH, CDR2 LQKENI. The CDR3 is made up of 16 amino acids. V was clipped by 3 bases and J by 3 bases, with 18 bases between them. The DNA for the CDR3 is TGTGCCAGCTCACCCCCTGGGTGGCCGCCTAGCTACGAGCAGTACTTC. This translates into CASSPPGWPPSYEQYF.

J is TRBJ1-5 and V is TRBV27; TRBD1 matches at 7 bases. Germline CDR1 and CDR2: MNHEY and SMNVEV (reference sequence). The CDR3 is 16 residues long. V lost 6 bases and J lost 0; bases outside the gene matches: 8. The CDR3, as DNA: TGTGCCAGCAGGCCGACAGGGATCTATAGCAATCAGCCCCAGCATTTT. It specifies CASRPTGIYSNQPQHF.

The CDR3 loop reads CASSTGLVYNEQFF. CDR3 bases: TGTGCCAGTAGCACGGGACTGGTCTACAATGAGCAGTTCTTC. This chain connects TRBV19 to TRBJ2-1; weak D call: TRBD2 (6 bases). V was clipped by 6 bases and J by 3 bases, with 12 bases between them. Germline CDR1 and CDR2: LNHDA and SQIVND (reference sequence). CDR3 length: 14 residues. Combining the CDR3 with reference TRBV19 and TRBJ2-1 gives the whole variable domain DGGITQSPKYLFRKEGQNVTLSCEQNLNHDAMYWYRQDPGQGLRLIYYSQIVNDFQKGDIAEGYSVSREKKESFPLTVTSAQKNPTAFYLCASSTGLVYNEQFFGPGTRLTVL.

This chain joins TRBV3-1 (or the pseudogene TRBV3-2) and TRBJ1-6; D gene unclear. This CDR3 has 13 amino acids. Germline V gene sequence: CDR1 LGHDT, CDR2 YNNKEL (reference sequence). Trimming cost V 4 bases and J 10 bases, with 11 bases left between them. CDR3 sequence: CASSPGIESPLHF. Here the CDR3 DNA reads TGTGCCAGCAGCCCGGGGATAGAATCACCCCTCCACTTT.

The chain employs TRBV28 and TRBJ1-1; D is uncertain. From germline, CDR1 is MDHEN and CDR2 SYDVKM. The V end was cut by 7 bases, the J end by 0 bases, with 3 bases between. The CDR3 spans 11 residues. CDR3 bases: TGTGCCAGCATAATGAACACTGAAGCTTTCTTT. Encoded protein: CASIMNTEAFF.

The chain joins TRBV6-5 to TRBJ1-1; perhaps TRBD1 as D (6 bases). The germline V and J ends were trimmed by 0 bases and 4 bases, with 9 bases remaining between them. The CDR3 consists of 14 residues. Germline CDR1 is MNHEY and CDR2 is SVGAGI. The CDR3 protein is CASSYSGGRTEAFF. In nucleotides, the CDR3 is TGTGCCAGCAGTTACTCCGGGGGCCGCACTGAAGCTTTCTTT.

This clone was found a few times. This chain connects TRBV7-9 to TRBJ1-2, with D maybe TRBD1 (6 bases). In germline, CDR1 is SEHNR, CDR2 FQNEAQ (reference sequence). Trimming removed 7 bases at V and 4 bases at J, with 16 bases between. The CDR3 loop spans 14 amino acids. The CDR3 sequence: CASTLRGASYGYTF. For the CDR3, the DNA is TGTGCCAGCACCTTGAGGGGGGCAAGCTATGGCTACACCTTC.

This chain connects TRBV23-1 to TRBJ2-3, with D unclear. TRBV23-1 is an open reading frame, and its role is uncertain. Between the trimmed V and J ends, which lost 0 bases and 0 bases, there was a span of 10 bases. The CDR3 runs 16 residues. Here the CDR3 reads CASSQSSPVSTDTQYF. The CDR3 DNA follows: TGCGCCAGCAGTCAATCGAGCCCAGTTAGCACAGATACGCAGTATTTT.

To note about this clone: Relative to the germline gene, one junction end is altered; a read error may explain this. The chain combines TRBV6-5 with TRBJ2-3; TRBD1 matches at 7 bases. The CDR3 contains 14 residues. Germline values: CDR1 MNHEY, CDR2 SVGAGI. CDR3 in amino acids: CASSYQIRDRHELF. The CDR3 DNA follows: TGTGCCAGCAGTTACCAGATCCGGGACAGACACGAACTTTTT.

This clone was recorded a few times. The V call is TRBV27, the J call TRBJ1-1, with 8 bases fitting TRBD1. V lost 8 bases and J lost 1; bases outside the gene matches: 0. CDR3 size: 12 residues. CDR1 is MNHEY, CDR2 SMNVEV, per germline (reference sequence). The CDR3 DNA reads TGTGCCAGCGGGACAGGGAACACTGAAGCTTTCTTT. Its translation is CASGTGNTEAFF.

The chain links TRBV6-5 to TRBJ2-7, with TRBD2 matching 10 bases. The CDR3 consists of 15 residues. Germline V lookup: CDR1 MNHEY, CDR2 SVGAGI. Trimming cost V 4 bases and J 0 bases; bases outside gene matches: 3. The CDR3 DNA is TGTGCCAGCAGTTCAGCGGGGGGGAGCTCCTACGAGCAGTACTTC. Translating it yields CASSSAGGSSYEQYF.

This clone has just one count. CDR3 nucleotide sequence: TGTGCCAGCAGCTTGGCGGGGGGGGGTCAGCCCCAGCATTTT. It translates to CASSLAGGGQPQHF. The J gene is TRBJ1-5, the V gene TRBV7-2; TRBD1 might be the D (5 bases). The germline CDR1 and CDR2 sequences are SGHTA and FQGNSA. The V and J ends lost 3 bases and 6 bases respectively, with 12 bases between them. The CDR3 runs to 14 residues.

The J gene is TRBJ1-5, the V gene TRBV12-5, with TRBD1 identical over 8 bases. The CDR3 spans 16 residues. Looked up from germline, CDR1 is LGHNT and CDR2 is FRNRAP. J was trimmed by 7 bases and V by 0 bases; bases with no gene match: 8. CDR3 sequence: CASGLVMGQDEQPQHF. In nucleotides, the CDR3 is TGTGCTAGTGGTTTGGTTATGGGACAGGACGAACAGCCCCAGCATTTT.

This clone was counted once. CDR3 sequence: CASSQSVGYGYEQYF. In DNA, the CDR3 is TGTGCCAGCAGCCAATCGGTAGGGTACGGCTACGAGCAGTACTTC. The chain has TRBV3-1 (or the pseudogene TRBV3-2) and TRBJ2-7; no firm D call. CDR3 length: 15 amino acids. Trimming removed 2 bases at V and 3 bases at J, with 14 bases between. CDR1 is LGHDT, CDR2 YNNKEL, per germline (reference sequence).

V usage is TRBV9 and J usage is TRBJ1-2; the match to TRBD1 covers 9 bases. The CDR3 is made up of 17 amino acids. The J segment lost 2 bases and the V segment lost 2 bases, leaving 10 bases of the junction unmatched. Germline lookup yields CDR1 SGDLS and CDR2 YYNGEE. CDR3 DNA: TGTGCCAGCAGCGTTAACGCCAACAGGGGGCGGAACTATGGCTACACCTTC. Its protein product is CASSVNANRGRNYGYTF.

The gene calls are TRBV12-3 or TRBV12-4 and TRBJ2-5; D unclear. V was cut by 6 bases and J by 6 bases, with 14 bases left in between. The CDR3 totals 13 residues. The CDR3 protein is CASSPGVSKTQYF. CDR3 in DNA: TGTGCCAGCAGCCCTGGCGTTTCTAAGACCCAGTACTTC.

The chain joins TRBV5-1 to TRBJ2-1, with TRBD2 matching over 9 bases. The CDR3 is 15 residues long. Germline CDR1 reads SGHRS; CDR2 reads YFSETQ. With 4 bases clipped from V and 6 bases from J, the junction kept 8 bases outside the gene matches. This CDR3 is CASSQRTSALNEQFF. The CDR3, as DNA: TGCGCCAGCAGCCAACGGACTAGCGCCCTCAATGAGCAGTTCTTC.

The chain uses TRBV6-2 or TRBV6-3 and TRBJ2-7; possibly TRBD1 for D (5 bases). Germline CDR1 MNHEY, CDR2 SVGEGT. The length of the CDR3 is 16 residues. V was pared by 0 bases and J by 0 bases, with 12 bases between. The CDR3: CASSYSPGLNSYEQYF. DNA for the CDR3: TGTGCCAGCAGTTACTCTCCAGGGTTAAACTCCTACGAGCAGTACTTC.

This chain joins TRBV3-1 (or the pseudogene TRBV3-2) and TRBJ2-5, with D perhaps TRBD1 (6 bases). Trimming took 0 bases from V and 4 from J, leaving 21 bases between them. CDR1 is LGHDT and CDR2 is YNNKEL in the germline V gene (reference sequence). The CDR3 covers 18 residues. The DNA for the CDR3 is TGTGCCAGCAGCCAAGAGATTCCGGGGACACGCGGCAGAGAGACCCAGTACTTC. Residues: CASSQEIPGTRGRETQYF.

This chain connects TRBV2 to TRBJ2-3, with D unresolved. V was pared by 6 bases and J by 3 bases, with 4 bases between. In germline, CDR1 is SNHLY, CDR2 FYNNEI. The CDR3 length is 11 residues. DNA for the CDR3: TGTGCCAGCAGAGGAACAGATACGCAGTATTTT. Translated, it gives CASRGTDTQYF.

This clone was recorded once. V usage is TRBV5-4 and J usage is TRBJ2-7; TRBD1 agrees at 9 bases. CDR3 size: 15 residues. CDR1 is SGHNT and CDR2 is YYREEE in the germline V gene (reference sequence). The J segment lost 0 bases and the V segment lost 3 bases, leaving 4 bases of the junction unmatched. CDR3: CASSWDRALSYEQYF. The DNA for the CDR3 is TGTGCCAGCAGCTGGGACAGGGCGCTCTCCTACGAGCAGTACTTC.

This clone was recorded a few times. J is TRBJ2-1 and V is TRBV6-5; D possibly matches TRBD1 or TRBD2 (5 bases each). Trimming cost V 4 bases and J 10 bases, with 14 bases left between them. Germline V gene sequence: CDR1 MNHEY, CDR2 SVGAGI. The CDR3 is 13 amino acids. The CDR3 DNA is TGTGCCAGCAGTTCGGGACCACGAACCGAGCAGTTCTTC. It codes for CASSSGPRTEQFF.

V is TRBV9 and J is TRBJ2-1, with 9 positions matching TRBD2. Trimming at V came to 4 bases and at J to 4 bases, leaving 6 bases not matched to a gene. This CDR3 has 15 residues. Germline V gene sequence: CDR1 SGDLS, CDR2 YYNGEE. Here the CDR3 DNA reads TGTGCCAGCAGCTCCCGACTAGCGGCTTACAATGAGCAGTTCTTC. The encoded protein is CASSSRLAAYNEQFF. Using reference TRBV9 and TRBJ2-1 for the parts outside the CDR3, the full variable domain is DSGVTQTPKHLITATGQRVTLRCSPRSGDLSVYWYQQSLDQGLQFLIQYYNGEERAKGNILERFSAQQFPDLHSELNLSSLELGDSALYFCASSSRLAAYNEQFFGPGTRLTVL.